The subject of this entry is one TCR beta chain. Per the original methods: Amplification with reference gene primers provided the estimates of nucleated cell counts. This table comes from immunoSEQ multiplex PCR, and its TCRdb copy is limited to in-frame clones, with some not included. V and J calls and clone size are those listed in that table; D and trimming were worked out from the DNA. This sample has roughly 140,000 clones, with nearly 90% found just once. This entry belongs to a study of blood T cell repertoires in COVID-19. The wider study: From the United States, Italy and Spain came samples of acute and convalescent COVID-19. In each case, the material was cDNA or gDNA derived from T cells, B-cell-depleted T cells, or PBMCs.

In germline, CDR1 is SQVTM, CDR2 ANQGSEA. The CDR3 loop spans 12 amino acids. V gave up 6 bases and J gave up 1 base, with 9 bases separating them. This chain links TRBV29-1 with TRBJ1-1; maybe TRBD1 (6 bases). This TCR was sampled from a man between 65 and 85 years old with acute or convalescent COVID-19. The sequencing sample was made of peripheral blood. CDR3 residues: CSVLQGNTEAFF. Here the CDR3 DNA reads TGCAGCGTACTACAGGGGAACACTGAAGCTTTCTTT.